This record concerns one T cell receptor beta chain sequence. Its antigen remains unidentified. Base qualities are not at hand, and no much larger clone is one base apart. Reading the label with the study, this specimen's time point is: baseline before first vaccination. Interpreted using the paper, the treatment or condition label stands for: meningococcal conjugate vaccine given as trial control. Vaccinee samples came from UK trials COV001 and COV002, including a single-blind randomized controlled phase 2/3 trial of AZD1222 (ChAdOx1 nCoV-19) in healthy adults. For TCRbeta chain sequencing, PBMC samples from trial participants were taken at day 0 and at day 28 after the second dose. This sample was included in a study of T cell responses to AZD1222 COVID-19 vaccine (dated by TCRdb to the early 2020s). For the wider study: A total of around 240 trial participants underwent TCR sequencing, of whom around 200 received two doses of AZD1222 and roughly 25 received two doses of the MenACWY control vaccine. Trial participants were enrolled by age into subgroups of 18-55, 56-69 and 70-plus years, and approximately 150, 30 and 60 TCR-sequenced participants, respectively, were included in these subgroups. Overall study results and their limits: CD4 TCRs associated with the vaccine covered the entire spike protein, and the dominant responses were in regions 160-218 and 743-854. Most participants were white British and females outnumbered males, and the authors suggested that clonal diversity may have been underestimated. Because no samples from the day 14 peak response were available, repertoires could be characterized only after the peak T cell response. Conclusions about previously exposed vaccinees were limited because only six AZD1222 recipients were SARS-CoV-2 seropositive at baseline. The 56-69-year group was small, and its depth increase did not reach significance, likely because of low power. Nearly half of unique spike-specific TCRs reportedly recognized epitopes outside regions mutated in the B.1.351 and B.1.1.7 variants. After two AZD1222 doses, spike-specific TCR breadth and depth were significantly higher than at day 0 and than in MenACWY recipients.

The CDR3 regions of human TCRbeta chains were subjected to immunosequencing. Turning to the authors' computational methods: TCRs in the repertoires were compared against a reference library of SARS-CoV-2-specific TCRs that had been generated with the MIRA antigen-specificity platform. Breadth was defined as the fraction of unique TCRs that were SARS-CoV-2-associated, and depth was defined as the fraction of total T cells that were SARS-CoV-2-associated. Using the MIRA data, each spike-specific TCR was mapped to the spike region that the TCR reacts to and placed in a CD4 or CD8 class. Log10-transformed breadth and depth values were compared by one-way ANOVA with Sidak's multiple comparisons tests. This immuneACCESS table, as held by TCRdb, lists in-frame sequences with V and J called but not all clones. Of the missing ones, under half trace to an unresolved V gene in checked studies; the others have no known cause. D and trimming were read from the DNA, whereas the V and J calls and clone size are those reported in that table. The table for this sample lists some 150,000 clones; approximately 93% of them were counted only once. Approximately 0.96% of the sample comes from the top ten.

The germline V gene gives CDR1 as SNHLY and CDR2 as FYNNEI. From the cysteine up to the phenylalanine, the CDR3 has a length of 17 residues. Just CDR3 DNA is preserved here, 51 bases in frame from base 1. Here V drops 0 bases and J drops 4 bases, and the junction holds 6 bases not matched to any gene. The sequence links TRBV2 to TRBJ2-1; TRBD2 matches 10 bases in the middle. The clonotype originates from an adult in good health. The input for sequencing was peripheral blood, taken on day 0 of MenACWY control vaccination. DNA sequence: TGTGCCAGCAGTGAAGCGCTTCTAGCGGGGGAGTACAATGAGCAGTTCTTC. Its coded protein is CASSEALLAGEYNEQFF.